This T cell receptor beta chain was profiled in a study of cytomegalovirus exposure and HLA in healthy donors (dated by TCRdb to about 2017). Regarding the study in general: According to an earlier analysis of 587 of the donors, 200 million or so T cells yielded approximately 120 million unique TCR beta sequences and 276 Gb of sequence data. About 300 gigabases of sequencing data and 70 million to 100 million unique TCR sequences were included in an early release covering 500 to 750 HLA-typed donors. Of the roughly 410 genotyped donors, approximately 81% were placed in the genetic ancestry cluster associated with self-reported Caucasian donors. The aim of the study was to test whether cataloging public T cell receptors could identify signatures of past pathogen exposure. Using immunosequencing, the study profiled T cell repertoires from around 680 subjects and related those repertoires to cytomegalovirus serostatus. A separate validation cohort of roughly 120 different subjects was used in addition to the 666-subject first cohort. To predict cytomegalovirus infection status, the study brought together high-throughput TCR immunosequencing, statistical association of individual TCRs with disease status, and machine learning. A later analysis re-examined previously published TCR beta repertoires from 600 to 700 donors and added high-resolution HLA genotyping to investigate patterns of TCR occurrence. Rather than drawing on any new phenotypic data, the later analysis identified candidate immune exposures from TCR beta sequences and the way those sequences occurred across donors. To decide whether each TCR beta V gene segment behaved as functional or pseudogenic, an earlier analysis of approximately 590 of the donors relied on high-throughput TCR beta sequencing. Donor age, sex, ethnicity and CMV serostatus were compiled together with the repertoire data. A later genetic analysis took genome-wide SNP genotypes for 398 of the 666 donors and used that subset as a discovery cohort. All discovery cohort repertoires had been generated on a single sequencing platform. HLA typing included class I and class II loci at four-digit resolution. The number of typed donors differed by locus: about 629-630 for A, B, C, DRB1 and DQB1; 500 to 550 for DQA1; around 610 for DPA1; and roughly 470 for DPB1. Roughly 5 DR-DQ haplotypes were handled as single units for association and clustering because linkage in the cohort was strong. On average, around 240,000 unique TCR beta nucleotide sequences were sequenced per donor among about 400 genotyped donors of the cohort, with 15% to 20% of those sequences being non-productive. Study-wide findings and limitations: A later analysis found that TCR association rates varied across HLA loci, with DRB1 alleles showing the most associated TCRs and HLA-C alleles the fewest. Most CMV-associated TCR beta chains appeared to be HLA-restricted in a later analysis, and the HLA associations seemed to be driven largely by CMV exposure. Specific HLA alleles were associated with over 15,000 TCR beta sequences at a false discovery rate of 0.05 in a later analysis. In a later genetic analysis, fewer N-insertions in productive TCRs were reported among donors in an Asian-associated ancestry cluster than the roughly 700-donor mean. Some IMGT-functional V segments, including TRBV6-2 and TRBV6-3, could not be told apart with the 87-base-pair reads, so those segments were excluded. Assigning TCR associations to individual alleles was difficult when HLA alleles, especially DR and DQ, strongly co-occurred. Because HLA typing was missing for some donors at each locus, association tests included only the typed subset. A further reported finding was that TCR beta sequences accurately predicted the HLA-A and HLA-B alleles for most subjects in the first cohort. This cohort had only TCR beta chains sequenced, and the lack of alpha or paired-chain data limited which features could be detected. The study gave a list of under 200 TCR beta chains associated with cytomegalovirus. Roughly uniform sequencing depth across donors was assumed in presence/absence analyses, although this assumption may not hold. The earlier analysis of almost 600 of the donors excluded about 16 rarely observed V segments, including chromosome 9 orphons, because counts were too low. Compared with equally common non-associated chains, HLA-associated TCR beta chains in a later analysis were more clonally expanded and had lower generation probabilities. In an earlier analysis of more than 500 of the donors, most TCR beta V segments appeared in productive rearrangements about 87% or about 30% of the time, broadly matching IMGT annotations. It was suggested by the authors that the approach could potentially be generalized to other disease states and immunological phenotypes. In a later genetic analysis, a missense DCLRE1C variant was associated with V-gene and J-gene trimming of TCR beta chains, and the association was replicated in an independent cohort. Across donors, most TCR sequences were observed very rarely, whereas some public TCRs were present in many individuals. The classifier was reported to diagnose cytomegalovirus status with high specificity and sensitivity in both the original cohort and the validation cohort. A cluster of highly shared sequence variants was judged likely to represent a technical artifact of the sequencing pipeline. A later analysis reported that several top co-occurrence clusters appeared linked to parvovirus B19, influenza, CMV and Epstein-Barr virus. Immune exposure information for the cohort was limited to CMV serostatus. Correlated functional status among segregating V segments might reflect linkage disequilibrium, but an unknown experimental factor could not be ruled out. Three of the identified cytomegalovirus-associated TCR beta chains were confirmed in vitro to be specific for cytomegalovirus antigens.

The CDR3 contains 13 residues, cysteine and phenylalanine counted. The read is trimmed to its CDR3 DNA, 39 bases read in frame from base 1. The germline V gene (reference sequence) provides CDR1 SGHNT and CDR2 YYREEE. The V end loses 0 bases and the J end loses 11 bases, and a stretch of 9 bases separates them. Comments on this clone: The target of this receptor is not known. No base quality values were provided; no much bigger clone lies one nucleotide off.

The cohort was made up of 666 healthy bone marrow donors. All cohort members were sampled while nominally healthy, although unrecorded immune exposures were likely present. The donor was CMV seropositive and was included in the group of approximately 310 seropositive cohort members. Each donor provided a peripheral blood sample, and peripheral blood mononuclear cells were used for TCR beta sequencing. The Qiagen DNeasy Blood Extraction Kit was used to extract genomic DNA from the blood cell samples. The protocol used for the library was the immunoSEQ multiplex PCR assay. For the multiplex PCR, a mixture combining 60 forward primers for TCR Vbeta segments and 13 reverse primers for TCR Jbeta segments was used. The CDR3 region of rearranged TCR beta genes was amplified from genomic DNA by a multiplex PCR assay. The amplified TCR beta libraries were sequenced on the Illumina HiSeq System as 87-base-pair reads. In the source study's methods: In a later analysis, 70 million to 95 million unique TCR beta chains were counted across the 650 to 750 repertoires, and roughly 11 million of these chains were shared by at least two donors. Raw reads were error-corrected and collapsed into unique sequences by a nearest-neighbor algorithm in which closely related sequences were merged to remove PCR and sequencing errors. To assign V, D and J gene segments, CDR3 sequences were aligned to IMGT reference sequences. For a sequence to be retained, a match of at least six nucleotides to both a V gene segment and a J gene segment was required. Rearrangements were called productive when the CDR3 lacked stop codons and stayed in frame with V and J; all others were non-productive. CDR3 was defined by IMGT convention, running from the second conserved V-encoded cysteine to the conserved J-encoded phenylalanine. In an earlier analysis of around 640 of the donors, sequences lacking an unambiguous match to a single V gene segment were excluded. In an earlier analysis of 587 of the donors, a V segment was called functional when productive rearrangements were above 56.7%, and segregating when the standard deviation between donors exceeded 5%. A statistical classification framework was developed to diagnose cytomegalovirus status using the catalog of TCR beta chain sequences. V and J gene assignment, in a later analysis, came from comparing TCR nucleotide sequences with IMGT/GENE-DB human TR gene sequences. In a later analysis, CDR3 sequences and most-parsimonious VDJ recombination scenarios were assigned using the TCRdist pipeline. In a later analysis, each TCR beta chain was defined by its CDR3 amino acid sequence together with its V-gene family, and reads without a unique V-gene family were excluded. To address suspected cross-contamination and a sequencing artifact, a later analysis removed a few hundred highly shared, low-generation-probability nucleotide sequences. In a later analysis, a clonal expansion index was calculated for each public chain from normalized within-repertoire ranks of inferred template counts. In a later analysis, generation probabilities were computed using a VDJ recombination model fitted to out-of-frame rearrangements, and the results were checked against IGoR. In a later analysis, hypergeometric tests were used to score TCR-TCR, TCR-HLA and TCR-CMV co-occurrence, with a repertoire-size bias correction applied to TCR pairs. False discovery rates were estimated in a later analysis by permuting HLA or CMV assignments 20 times. In a later analysis, co-occurring TCRs were grouped with DBSCAN, and TCRdist sequence similarity was added when clustering was performed within HLA-allele-positive subsets. Repertoires with fewer than 30,000 or more than 120,000 public chains were left out of co-occurrence clustering, as were a few repertoires with anomalous nucleotide sharing. The table was pulled from immuneACCESS by TCRdb, which kept in-frame rearrangements only. Such tables lose some clones; where checked, under half of the loss comes from unresolved V genes, and the rest has no known cause. V, J and clone size reflect that table, while D and trimming were determined from the DNA. The sample profile shows some 150,000 clones; around two thirds of them were found once. The ten largest make up around 4.1% of the sample.

This clonotype originated in a man between 18 and 29 years old in good health and CMV-seropositive. Rearrangement joined TRBV5-4 to TRBJ1-6; there is no confident call for the D gene. The sequencing input was PBMCs. The DNA sequence follows: TGTGCCAGCAGCTTGGCCGGGGTAGCACCCCTCCACTTT. Protein translation: CASSLAGVAPLHF.